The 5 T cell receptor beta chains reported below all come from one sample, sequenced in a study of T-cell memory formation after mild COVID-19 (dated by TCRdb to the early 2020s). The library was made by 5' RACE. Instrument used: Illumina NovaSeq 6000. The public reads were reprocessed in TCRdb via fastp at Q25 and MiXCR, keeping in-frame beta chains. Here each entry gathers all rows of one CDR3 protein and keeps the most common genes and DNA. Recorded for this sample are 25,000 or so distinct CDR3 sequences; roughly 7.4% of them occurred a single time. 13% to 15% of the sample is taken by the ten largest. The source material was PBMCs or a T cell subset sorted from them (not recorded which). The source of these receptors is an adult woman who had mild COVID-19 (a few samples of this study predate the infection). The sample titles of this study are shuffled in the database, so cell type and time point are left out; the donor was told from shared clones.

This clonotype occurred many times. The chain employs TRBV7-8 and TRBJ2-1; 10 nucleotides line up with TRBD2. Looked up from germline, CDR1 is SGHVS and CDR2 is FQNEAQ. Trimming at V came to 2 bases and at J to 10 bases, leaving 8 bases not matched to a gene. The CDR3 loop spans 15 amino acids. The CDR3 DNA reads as TGTGCCAGCAGCTTAAGCGGGAGGGCCCTAGGGGAGCAGTTCTTC. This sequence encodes CASSLSGRALGEQFF.

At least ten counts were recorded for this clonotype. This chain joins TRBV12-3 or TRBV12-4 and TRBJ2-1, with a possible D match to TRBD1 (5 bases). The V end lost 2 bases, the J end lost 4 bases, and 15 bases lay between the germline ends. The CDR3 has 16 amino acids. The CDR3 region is CASSLKVGPGYNEQFF. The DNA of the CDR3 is TGTGCCAGCAGTTTAAAGGTAGGGCCAGGGTACAATGAGCAGTTCTTC.

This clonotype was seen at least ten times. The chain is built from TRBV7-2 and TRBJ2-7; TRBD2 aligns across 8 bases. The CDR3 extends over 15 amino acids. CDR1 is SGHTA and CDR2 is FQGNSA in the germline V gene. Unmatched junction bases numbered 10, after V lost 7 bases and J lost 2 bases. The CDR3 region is CASTRRGGGTYEQYF. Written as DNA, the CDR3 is TGTGCCAGCACCCGACGGGGGGGCGGGACCTACGAGCAGTACTTC.

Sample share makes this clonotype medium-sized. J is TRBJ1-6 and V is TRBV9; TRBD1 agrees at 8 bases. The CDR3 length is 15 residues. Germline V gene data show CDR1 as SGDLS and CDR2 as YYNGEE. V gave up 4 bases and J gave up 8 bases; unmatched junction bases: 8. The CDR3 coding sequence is TGTGCCAGCAGCCCCCGACAGGGGCCCGATTCACCCCTCCACTTT. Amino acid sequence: CASSPRQGPDSPLHF.

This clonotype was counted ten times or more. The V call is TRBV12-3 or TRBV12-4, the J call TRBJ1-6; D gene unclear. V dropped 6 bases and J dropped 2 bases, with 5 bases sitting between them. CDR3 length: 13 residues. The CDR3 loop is CASRGTYNSPLHF. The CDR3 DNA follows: TGTGCCAGCAGGGGCACCTATAATTCACCCCTCCACTTT.